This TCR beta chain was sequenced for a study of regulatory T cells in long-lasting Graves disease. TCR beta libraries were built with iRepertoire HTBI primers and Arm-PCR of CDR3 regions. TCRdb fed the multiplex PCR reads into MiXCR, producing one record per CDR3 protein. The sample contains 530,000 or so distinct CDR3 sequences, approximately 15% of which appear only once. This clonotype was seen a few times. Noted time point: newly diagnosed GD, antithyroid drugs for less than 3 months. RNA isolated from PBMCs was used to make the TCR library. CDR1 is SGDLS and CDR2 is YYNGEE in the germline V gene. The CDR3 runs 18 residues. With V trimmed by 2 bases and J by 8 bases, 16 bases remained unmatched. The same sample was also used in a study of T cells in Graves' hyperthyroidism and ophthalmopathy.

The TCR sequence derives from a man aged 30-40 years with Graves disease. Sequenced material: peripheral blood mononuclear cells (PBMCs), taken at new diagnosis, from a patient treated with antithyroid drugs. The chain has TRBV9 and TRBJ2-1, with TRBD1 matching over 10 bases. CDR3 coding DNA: TGTGCCAGCAGCGTCCATAATGGGGGGGACAGGGGTTTGGATGAGCAGTTCTTC. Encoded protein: CASSVHNGGDRGLDEQFF.